This entry lists 30 T cell receptor beta chains sequenced from one sample in a study of blood T cell repertoires in COVID-19. The assay was immunoSEQ multiplex PCR, and TCRdb's table has in-frame clones only and misses some. This table has 35,000 to 50,000 clones, more than 75% appearing once. The sample was peripheral blood. Receptors originate from a human donor in a cohort sampled during active COVID-19.

This chain joins TRBV19 and TRBJ2-3, with D tentatively TRBD1 (5 bases). CDR1 and CDR2 from the germline V gene are LNHDA and SQIVND (reference sequence). This CDR3 region has 15 residues. The V and J ends lost 3 bases and 3 bases respectively, with 13 bases between them. CDR3 residues: CASSIYSSGTDTQYF. As DNA, the CDR3 is TGTGCCAGTAGTATTTACTCCTCAGGGACAGATACGCAGTATTTT.

The chain links TRBV10-1 to TRBJ2-7, with a possible D match to TRBD1 (6 bases). The germline gives CDR1 WNHNN, CDR2 SYGVQD (reference sequence). V was cut by 7 bases and J by 0 bases, with 13 bases left in between. The CDR3 has 14 amino acids. Here the CDR3 DNA reads TGCGCCAGCAAAGCTGGCAGGGGCTCCTACGAGCAGTACTTC. As protein: CASKAGRGSYEQYF.

The rearrangement joins TRBV9 to TRBJ1-1; 7 bases map to TRBD1. The CDR3 spans 14 residues. With 4 bases clipped from V and 1 base from J, the junction kept 4 bases outside the gene matches. CDR1 SGDLS and CDR2 YYNGEE come from the germline V gene. CDR3 nucleotide sequence: TGTGCCAGCAGCCCCAGACAGGGGAACACTGAAGCTTTCTTT. Protein product: CASSPRQGNTEAFF.

The CDR3 DNA reads as TGCGCCAGCAGCTTGGAGGGCGGGGAAGAGACCCAGTACTTC. This sequence encodes CASSLEGGEETQYF. The chain carries TRBV5-1 and TRBJ2-5; a weak D match, TRBD2 (6 bases). The germline V gene encodes CDR1 SGHRS and CDR2 YFSETQ. CDR3 length: 14 amino acids. V lost 0 bases and J 3 bases, leaving 9 bases between the germline ends.

The V and J genes are TRBV7-9 and TRBJ2-7; a weak D match, TRBD2 (6 bases). Trimming left V 1 base short and J 2 bases short, with 12 bases between. The CDR3 sequence is 15 residues long. Germline CDR1 reads SEHNR; CDR2 reads FQNEAQ (reference sequence). The CDR3 protein is CASSLGGGPAYEQYF. CDR3 nucleotide sequence: TGTGCCAGCAGCTTAGGGGGAGGACCAGCCTACGAGCAGTACTTC.

The V call is TRBV21-1, the J call TRBJ1-5; the table names TRBD1, a call not compared with the DNA. TRBV21-1 is assigned pseudogene status. The CDR3 is 15 amino acids. The CDR3 coding sequence is TGTGCCAGCACCACCCGAAAGGGGTGCAATCAGCCCCAGCATTTT. Translated: CASTTRKGCNQPQHF.

V and J are TRBV11-3 and TRBJ2-1; 10 nucleotides line up with TRBD2. Germline CDR1 reads SGHNT; CDR2 reads YENEEA. The CDR3 is 15 amino acids. V lost 3 bases and J lost 3; bases outside the gene matches: 2. In nucleotides, the CDR3 is TGTGCCAGCAGCTTGATAGCGGGGGGCTACAATGAGCAGTTCTTC. This codes for CASSLIAGGYNEQFF.

This chain joins TRBV10-2 and TRBJ2-1, with TRBD2 matching over 15 bases. The germline V gene encodes CDR1 WSHSY and CDR2 SAAADI. The V and J ends lost 6 bases and 8 bases, in that order; junction bases with no gene match: 11. The CDR3 is 17 amino acids. The CDR3 sequence: CASSPGLAGGGFYEQFF. In DNA form, the CDR3 reads TGCGCCAGCAGCCCTGGACTAGCGGGAGGGGGCTTCTATGAGCAGTTCTTC.

The J gene is TRBJ1-4, the V gene TRBV19; no definite D call. The CDR3 length is 13 residues. Between the trimmed V and J ends, which lost 3 bases and 8 bases, there was a span of 10 bases. Germline CDR1 is LNHDA and CDR2 is SQIVND (reference sequence). CDR3 loop: CASSINFWEKLFF. The CDR3 region has the DNA TGTGCCAGTAGTATCAACTTCTGGGAAAAACTGTTTTTT.

The gene calls are TRBV7-9 and TRBJ1-4; D not resolved. Trimming cost V 6 bases and J 4 bases, with 12 bases left between them. This CDR3 is 14 amino acids long. The germline CDR1 and CDR2 sequences are SEHNR and FQNEAQ (reference sequence). The CDR3 bases are TGTGCCAGCAGTCTCTTGGCCCGTAATGAAAAACTGTTTTTT. It translates to CASSLLARNEKLFF.

The rearrangement uses TRBV2 and TRBJ2-2, with TRBD1 identical over 7 bases. V shed 7 bases, J shed 2 bases, and the junction held 7 bases outside the gene matches. The V gene's germline CDR1 is SNHLY and CDR2 FYNNEI. The CDR3 is 15 amino acids. CDR3 residues: CASTKGGSNTGELFF. The CDR3 nucleotides are TGTGCCAGCACCAAAGGGGGCTCAAACACCGGGGAGCTGTTTTTT.

The chain has TRBV27 and TRBJ1-5; 11 nucleotides align to TRBD1. Germline CDR1 is MNHEY and CDR2 is SMNVEV (reference sequence). V dropped 8 bases and J dropped 0; count of bases not matched to a gene: 9. The CDR3 is made up of 17 amino acids. Here the CDR3 reads CASRTGGNQLSNQPQHF. CDR3 DNA: TGTGCCAGCCGGACAGGGGGCAACCAACTTAGCAATCAGCCCCAGCATTTT.

The chain couples TRBV9 to TRBJ2-7; no clear D. The germline V gene has CDR1 SGDLS and CDR2 YYNGEE. The CDR3 has 13 residues. The ends were cut back, 4 bases at V and 6 bases at J, with 14 bases in the middle. CDR3 residues: CASSPRGMGEQYF. The CDR3 DNA reads TGTGCCAGCAGCCCTCGAGGAATGGGCGAGCAGTACTTC.

The V gene is TRBV28, the J gene TRBJ1-3, with D possibly being TRBD1 (5 bases). Between the trimmed V and J ends, which lost 1 base and 2 bases, there was a span of 9 bases. Germline V gives CDR1 MDHEN, CDR2 SYDVKM. The CDR3 has 15 residues. This CDR3 reads CASSLLAGTGNTIYF. Here the CDR3 DNA reads TGTGCCAGCAGTTTATTGGCAGGGACTGGAAACACCATATATTTT.

The chain uses TRBV6-5 and TRBJ2-1, with a possible D match to TRBD1 (5 bases). This CDR3 contains 13 residues. V lost 5 bases and J lost 6, with 11 bases in between. CDR1 is MNHEY and CDR2 is SVGAGI in the germline V gene. This chain's CDR3 is CASSIRGTNEQFF. DNA for the CDR3: TGTGCCAGCAGTATTAGGGGTACCAATGAGCAGTTCTTC.

This clone was counted only a few times. The chain couples TRBV30 to TRBJ2-7, with 8 nucleotides matching TRBD1. Germline loops: CDR1 GTSNPN, CDR2 SVGIG (reference sequence). Germline trimming cut 3 bases from V and 2 bases from J; bases unmatched to any gene: 6. CDR3 length: 14 residues. The CDR3, as DNA: TGTGCCTGGAGCGGGACAGGAATAGCCTACGAGCAGTACTTC. Its translation: CAWSGTGIAYEQYF. Filled out from reference TRBV30 and TRBJ2-7, the complete variable domain reads SQTIHQWPATLVQPVGSPLSLECTVEGTSNPNLYWYRQAAGRGLQLLFYSVGIGQISSEVPQNLSASRPQDRQFILSSKKLLLSDSGFYLCAWSGTGIAYEQYFGPGTRLTVT.

This chain links TRBV3-1 (or the pseudogene TRBV3-2) with TRBJ2-7; 9 bases are shared with TRBD2. From germline, CDR1 is LGHDT and CDR2 YNNKEL (reference sequence). The CDR3 runs to 17 residues. Trimming cost V 2 bases and J 5 bases; bases outside gene matches: 13. CDR3 bases: TGTGCCAGCAGCCAATCCCCTGGGACTAGCTTGTTCGACGAGCAGTACTTC. It is translated as CASSQSPGTSLFDEQYF.

This clone has a single count. This chain connects TRBV9 to TRBJ1-2; the D is unclear. The CDR3 covers 16 residues. V was clipped by 0 bases and J by 4 bases, with 16 bases between them. Germline V lookup: CDR1 SGDLS, CDR2 YYNGEE. The CDR3 loop reads CASSVEMVGGIYGYTF. In nucleotides, the CDR3 is TGTGCCAGCAGCGTAGAAATGGTGGGAGGAATCTATGGCTACACCTTC.

V is TRBV6-5 and J is TRBJ2-1; D remains ambiguous. Germline V gives CDR1 MNHEY, CDR2 SVGAGI. This CDR3 contains 15 residues. Trimming took off 2 bases at V and 7 bases at J, with 15 bases between the two ends. CDR3 sequence reads: CASSYGPRVENEQFF. The DNA for the CDR3 is TGTGCCAGCAGTTACGGGCCCCGAGTAGAAAATGAGCAGTTCTTC.

The chain is built from TRBV9 and TRBJ2-7; 8 bases are shared with TRBD2. The CDR3 extends over 17 amino acids. The germline V gene has CDR1 SGDLS and CDR2 YYNGEE. V gave up 3 bases and J gave up 3 bases; unmatched junction bases: 14. The CDR3 spells CASSGGEKGLGFYEQYF. The CDR3 DNA is TGTGCCAGCAGCGGTGGGGAGAAGGGACTAGGATTCTACGAGCAGTACTTC.

V is TRBV6-6 and J is TRBJ1-3, with D perhaps matching TRBD1 (5 bases). The V gene's germline CDR1 is MNHNY and CDR2 SVGAGI (reference sequence). CDR3 size: 15 residues. Trimming left V 7 bases short and J 0 bases short, with 13 bases between. The CDR3 sequence is CASTDSLHSGNTIYF. CDR3 DNA: TGTGCCAGCACAGACAGTTTGCACTCTGGAAACACCATATATTTT.

The CDR3 is CASVPGSGGSPDTQYF. The CDR3 region has the DNA TGTGCCAGCGTCCCAGGGTCGGGGGGGAGCCCAGATACGCAGTATTTT. The J gene is TRBJ2-3, the V gene TRBV7-6, with 8 nucleotides matching TRBD2. Germline loops: CDR1 SGHVS, CDR2 FNYEAQ. The CDR3 spans 16 residues. V was pared by 8 bases and J by 4 bases, with 14 bases of the junction left unmatched.

For the CDR3, the DNA is TGTGCCAGCAGGCCTACTAGCGGGAGGGCCGTCGCAGATACGCAGTATTTT. Protein product: CASRPTSGRAVADTQYF. The genes are TRBV7-6 and TRBJ2-3; 13 nucleotides align to TRBD2. The CDR3 runs to 17 residues. CDR1 is SGHVS, CDR2 FNYEAQ, per germline. With 6 bases clipped from V and 4 bases from J, the junction kept 10 bases outside the gene matches.

The rearrangement links TRBV11-2 to TRBJ2-2; D is perhaps TRBD1 (5 bases). CDR1 is SGHAT and CDR2 is FQNNGV in the germline V gene. V was trimmed by 5 bases and J by 4 bases, leaving 8 bases between them. This CDR3 is 13 amino acids long. The CDR3 loop is CASSAGSTGELFF. The CDR3, as DNA: TGTGCCAGCAGCGCAGGGTCCACCGGGGAGCTGTTTTTT.

This chain joins TRBV3-1 (or the pseudogene TRBV3-2) and TRBJ2-3; D remains unclear. Germline values: CDR1 LGHDT, CDR2 YNNKEL (reference sequence). Trimming removed 0 bases at V and 7 bases at J, with 5 bases between. This CDR3 spans 12 amino acids. The CDR3 bases are TGTGCCAGCAGCCAAGAAGACTATACGCAGTATTTT. It codes for CASSQEDYTQYF.

This chain uses TRBV24-1 with TRBJ2-3; D uncertain. This CDR3 has 15 amino acids. V dropped 5 bases and J dropped 4 bases, with 15 bases sitting between them. Germline values: CDR1 KGHDR, CDR2 SFDVKD. The CDR3 here is CATSGAGFSADTQYF. As DNA, the CDR3 is TGTGCCACCAGTGGGGCAGGATTCTCTGCAGATACGCAGTATTTT.

This chain links TRBV6-1 with TRBJ2-2; 7 bases are shared with TRBD2. In germline, CDR1 is MNHNS, CDR2 SASEGT. The V gene end was trimmed by 4 bases and the J gene end by 5 bases; junction bases not matched to a gene: 13. This CDR3 is built from 17 residues. CDR3: CASSVNPSGGGTGELFF. The CDR3 DNA sequence: TGTGCCAGCAGTGTTAACCCTAGCGGAGGAGGGACCGGGGAGCTGTTTTTT.

The CDR3 DNA reads as TGTGCCAGCAGTTCGGGAACTTACTACGAGCAGTACTTC. This sequence encodes CASSSGTYYEQYF. The chain links TRBV6-5 to TRBJ2-7; a possible D gene is TRBD2 (5 bases). CDR3 length equals 13 residues. V gave up 4 bases and J gave up 3 bases, with 10 bases separating them. Looked up from germline, CDR1 is MNHEY and CDR2 is SVGAGI.

This chain uses TRBV7-3 with TRBJ1-1, with D maybe TRBD1 (5 bases). The length of the CDR3 is 14 residues. Trimming removed 5 bases at V and 5 bases at J, with 15 bases between. CDR1 SGHTA and CDR2 FQGTGA come from the germline V gene. The DNA for the CDR3 is TGTGCCAGCAGCGCCCGCGGGGGTGGAACTGAAGCTTTCTTT. Encoded protein: CASSARGGGTEAFF.

The J gene is TRBJ2-2, the V gene TRBV15; no clear D gene. The V and J ends lost 4 bases and 6 bases respectively, with 15 bases between them. This CDR3 is 15 amino acids long. CDR1 and CDR2 (germline): LNHNV, YYDKDF (reference sequence). CDR3 bases: TGTGCCACCAGCACAGTACAGTACCGCGCCGGGGAGCTGTTTTTT. Its protein is CATSTVQYRAGELFF.